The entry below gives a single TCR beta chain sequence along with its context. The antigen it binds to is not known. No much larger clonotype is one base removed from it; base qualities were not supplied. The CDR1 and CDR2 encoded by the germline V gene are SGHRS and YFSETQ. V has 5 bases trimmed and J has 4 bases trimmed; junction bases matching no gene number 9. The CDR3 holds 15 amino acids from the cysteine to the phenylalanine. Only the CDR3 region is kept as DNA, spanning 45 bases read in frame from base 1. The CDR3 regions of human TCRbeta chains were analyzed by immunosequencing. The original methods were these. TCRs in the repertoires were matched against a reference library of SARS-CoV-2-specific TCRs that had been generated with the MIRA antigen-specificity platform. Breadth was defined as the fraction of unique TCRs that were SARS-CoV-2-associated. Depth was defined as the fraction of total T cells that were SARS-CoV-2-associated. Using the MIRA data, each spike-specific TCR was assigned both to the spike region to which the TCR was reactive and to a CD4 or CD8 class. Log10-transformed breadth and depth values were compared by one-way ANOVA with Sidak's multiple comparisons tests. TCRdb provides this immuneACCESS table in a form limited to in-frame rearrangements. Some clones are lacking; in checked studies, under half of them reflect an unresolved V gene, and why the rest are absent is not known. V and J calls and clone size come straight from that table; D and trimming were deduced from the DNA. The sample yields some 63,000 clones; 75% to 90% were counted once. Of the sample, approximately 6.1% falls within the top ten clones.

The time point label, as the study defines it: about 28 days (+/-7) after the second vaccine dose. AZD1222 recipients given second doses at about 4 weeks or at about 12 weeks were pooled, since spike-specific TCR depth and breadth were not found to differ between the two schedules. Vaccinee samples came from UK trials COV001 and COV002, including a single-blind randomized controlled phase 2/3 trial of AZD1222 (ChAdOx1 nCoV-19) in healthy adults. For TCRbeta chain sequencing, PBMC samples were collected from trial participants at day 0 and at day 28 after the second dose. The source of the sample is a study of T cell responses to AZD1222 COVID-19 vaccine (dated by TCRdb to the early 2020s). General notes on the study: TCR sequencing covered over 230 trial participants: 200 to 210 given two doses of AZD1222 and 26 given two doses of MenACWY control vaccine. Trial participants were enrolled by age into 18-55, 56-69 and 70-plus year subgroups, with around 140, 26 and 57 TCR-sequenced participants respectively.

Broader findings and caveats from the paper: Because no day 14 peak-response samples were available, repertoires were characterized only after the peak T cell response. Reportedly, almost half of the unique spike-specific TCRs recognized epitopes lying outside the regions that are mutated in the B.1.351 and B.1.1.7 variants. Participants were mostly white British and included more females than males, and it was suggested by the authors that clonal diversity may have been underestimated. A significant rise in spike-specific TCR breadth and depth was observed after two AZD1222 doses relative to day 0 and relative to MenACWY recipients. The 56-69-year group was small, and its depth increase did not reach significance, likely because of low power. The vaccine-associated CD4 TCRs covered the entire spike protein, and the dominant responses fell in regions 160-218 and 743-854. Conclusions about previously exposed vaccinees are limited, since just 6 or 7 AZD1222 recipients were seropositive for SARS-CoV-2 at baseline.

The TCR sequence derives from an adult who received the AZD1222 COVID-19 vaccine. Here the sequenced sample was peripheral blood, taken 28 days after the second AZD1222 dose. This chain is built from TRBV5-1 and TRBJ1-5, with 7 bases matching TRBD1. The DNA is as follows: TGCGCCAGCAGTTCGACGACAGGGACGAATCAGCCCCAGCATTTT. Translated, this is CASSSTTGTNQPQHF.